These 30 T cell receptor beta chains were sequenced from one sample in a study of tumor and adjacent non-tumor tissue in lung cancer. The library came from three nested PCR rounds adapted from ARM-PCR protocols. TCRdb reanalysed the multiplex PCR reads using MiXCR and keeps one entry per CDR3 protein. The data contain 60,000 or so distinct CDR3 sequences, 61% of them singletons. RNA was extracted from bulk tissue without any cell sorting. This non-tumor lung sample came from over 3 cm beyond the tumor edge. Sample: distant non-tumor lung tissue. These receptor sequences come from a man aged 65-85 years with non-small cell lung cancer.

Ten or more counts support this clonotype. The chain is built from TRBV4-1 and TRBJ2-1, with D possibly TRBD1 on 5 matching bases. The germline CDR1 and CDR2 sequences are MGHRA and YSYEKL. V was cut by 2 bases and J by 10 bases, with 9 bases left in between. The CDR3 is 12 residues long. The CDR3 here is CASSQQGFEQFF. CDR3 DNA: TGCGCCAGCAGCCAACAGGGCTTCGAGCAGTTCTTC.

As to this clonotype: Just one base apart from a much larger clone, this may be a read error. Written as DNA, the CDR3 is TGTGCCAGCAGTACCCGGGGGGACAGGGACTACGAGCAGTACTTC. It specifies CASSTRGDRDYEQYF. The gene calls are TRBV5-5 and TRBJ2-7; 9 positions agree with TRBD1. Losses at the gene ends were 5 bases for V and 3 bases for J; bases not matched to a gene: 9. The CDR3 consists of 15 residues. Germline V lookup: CDR1 SGHKS, CDR2 YYEKEE (reference sequence). The entire variable domain, with the rest obtained from reference TRBV5-5 and TRBJ2-7, is as follows: DAGVTQSPTHLIKTRGQQVTLRCSPISGHKSVSWYQQVLGQGPQFIFQYYEKEERGRGNFPDRFSARQFPNYSSELNVNALLLGDSALYLCASSTRGDRDYEQYFGPGTRLTVT.

CDR3 DNA sequence: TGTGCCAGCATCCAGAGGGGAGTATACAATGAGCAGTTCTTC. This gives the protein CASIQRGVYNEQFF. The rearrangement joins TRBV11-2 to TRBJ2-1; D assignment may be TRBD1 or TRBD2 (5 bases each). Germline V lookup: CDR1 SGHAT, CDR2 FQNNGV. The length of the CDR3 is 14 residues. V gave up 7 bases and J gave up 4 bases, with 14 bases separating them.

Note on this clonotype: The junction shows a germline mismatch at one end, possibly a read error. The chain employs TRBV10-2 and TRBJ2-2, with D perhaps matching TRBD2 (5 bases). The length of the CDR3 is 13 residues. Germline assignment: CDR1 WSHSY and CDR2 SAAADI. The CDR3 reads CTSKEGNTGEPFF. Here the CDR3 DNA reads TGCACCAGCAAAGAGGGAAACACCGGGGAGCCGTTTTTT.

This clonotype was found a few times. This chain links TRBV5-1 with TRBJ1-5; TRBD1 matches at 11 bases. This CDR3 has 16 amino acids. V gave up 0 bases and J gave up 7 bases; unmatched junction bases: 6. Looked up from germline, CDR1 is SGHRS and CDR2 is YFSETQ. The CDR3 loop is CASSLEGQGVGQPQHF. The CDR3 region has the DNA TGCGCCAGCAGCTTGGAGGGACAGGGGGTGGGACAGCCCCAGCATTTT.

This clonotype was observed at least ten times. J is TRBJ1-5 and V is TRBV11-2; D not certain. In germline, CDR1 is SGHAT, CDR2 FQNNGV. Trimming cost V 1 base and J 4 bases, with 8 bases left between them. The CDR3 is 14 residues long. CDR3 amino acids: CASSLVSGNQPQHF. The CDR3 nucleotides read TGTGCCAGCAGCTTAGTGAGTGGGAATCAGCCCCAGCATTTT.

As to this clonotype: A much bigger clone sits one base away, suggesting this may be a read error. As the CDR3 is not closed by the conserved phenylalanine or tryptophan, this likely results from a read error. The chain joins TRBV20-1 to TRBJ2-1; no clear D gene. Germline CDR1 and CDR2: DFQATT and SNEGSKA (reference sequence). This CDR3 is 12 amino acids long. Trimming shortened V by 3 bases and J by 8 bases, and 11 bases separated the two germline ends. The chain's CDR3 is CSASFGFYEQFI. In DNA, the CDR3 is TGCAGTGCTAGTTTCGGGTTCTATGAGCAGTTCATC.

Written as DNA, the CDR3 is TGCAGTGCTAGAGATACTGGGACTAGCGGGAGGACAGATACGCAGTATTTT. The encoded protein is CSARDTGTSGRTDTQYF. The chain joins TRBV20-1 to TRBJ2-3; 15 bases are a match to TRBD2. V was clipped by 0 bases and J by 3 bases; unmatched bases: 4. Germline CDR1 is DFQATT and CDR2 is SNEGSKA (reference sequence). This CDR3 comprises 17 residues.

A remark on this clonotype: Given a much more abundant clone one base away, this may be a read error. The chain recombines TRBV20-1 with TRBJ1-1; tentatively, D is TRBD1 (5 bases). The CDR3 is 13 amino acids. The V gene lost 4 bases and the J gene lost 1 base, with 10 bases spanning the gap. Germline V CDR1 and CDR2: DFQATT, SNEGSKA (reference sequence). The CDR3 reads CSAIPTENTEAFF. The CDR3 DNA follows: TGCAGTGCTATACCGACAGAGAACACTGAAGCTTTCTTT.

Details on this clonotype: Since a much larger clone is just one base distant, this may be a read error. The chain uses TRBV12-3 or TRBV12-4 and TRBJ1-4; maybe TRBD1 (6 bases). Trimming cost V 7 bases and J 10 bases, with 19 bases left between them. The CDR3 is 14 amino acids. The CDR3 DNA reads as TGTGCCAGCACCCCTACAGGGCTGGGGGGAAAACTGTTTTTT. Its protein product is CASTPTGLGGKLFF.

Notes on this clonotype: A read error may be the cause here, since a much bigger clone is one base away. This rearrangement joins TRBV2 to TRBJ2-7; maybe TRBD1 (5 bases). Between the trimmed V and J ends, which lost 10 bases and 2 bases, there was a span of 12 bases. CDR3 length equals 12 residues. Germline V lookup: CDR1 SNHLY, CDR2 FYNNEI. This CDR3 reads CAITDSTYEQYF. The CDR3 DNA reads TGTGCCATCACCGACAGTACCTACGAGCAGTACTTC.

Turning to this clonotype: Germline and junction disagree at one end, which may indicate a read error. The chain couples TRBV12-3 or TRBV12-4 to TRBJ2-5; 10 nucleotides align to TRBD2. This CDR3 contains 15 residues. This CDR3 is CASSPGLATQETQYF. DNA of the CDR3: TGTGCCAGCAGCCCGGGACTAGCGACTCAAGAGACACAGTACTTC.

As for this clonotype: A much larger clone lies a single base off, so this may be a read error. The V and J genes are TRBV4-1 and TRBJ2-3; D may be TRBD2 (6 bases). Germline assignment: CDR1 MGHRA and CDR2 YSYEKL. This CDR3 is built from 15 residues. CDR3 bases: TGCGCCAGCAGCCAGGGGGACTGGGGGTCAGATGCGCAGTATTTT. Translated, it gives CASSQGDWGSDAQYF.

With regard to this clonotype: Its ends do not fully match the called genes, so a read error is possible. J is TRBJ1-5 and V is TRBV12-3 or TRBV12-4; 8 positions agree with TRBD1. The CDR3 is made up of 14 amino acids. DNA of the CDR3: TGTGCCTGCAGTTGTACAGGGGGGCATCAGTCCCAGCATTTT. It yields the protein CACSCTGGHQSQHF.

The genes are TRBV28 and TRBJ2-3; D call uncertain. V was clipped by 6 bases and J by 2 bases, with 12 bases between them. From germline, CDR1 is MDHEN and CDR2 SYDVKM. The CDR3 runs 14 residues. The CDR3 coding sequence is TGTGCCAGCAGATCGTTTAGGGACACAGATACGCAGTATTTT. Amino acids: CASRSFRDTDTQYF.

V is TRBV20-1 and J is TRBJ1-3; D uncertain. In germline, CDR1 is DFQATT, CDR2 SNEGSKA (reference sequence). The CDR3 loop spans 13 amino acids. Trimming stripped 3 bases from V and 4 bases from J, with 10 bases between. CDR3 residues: CSASRKEGNTIYF. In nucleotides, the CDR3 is TGCAGTGCTAGTCGTAAGGAAGGAAACACCATATATTTT.

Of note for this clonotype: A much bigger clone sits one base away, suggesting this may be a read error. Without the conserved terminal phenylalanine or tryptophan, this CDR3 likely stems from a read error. DNA for the CDR3: TGTGCCAGCAGGGATACAGCCGGTTATGGCTACACCTAC. Translated, it gives CASRDTAGYGYTY. The chain uses TRBV6-2 or TRBV6-3 and TRBJ1-2; D is uncertain. V shed 6 bases and J shed 5 bases, with 13 bases lying between them. CDR3 length: 13 residues. CDR1 is MNHEY, CDR2 SVGEGT, per germline.

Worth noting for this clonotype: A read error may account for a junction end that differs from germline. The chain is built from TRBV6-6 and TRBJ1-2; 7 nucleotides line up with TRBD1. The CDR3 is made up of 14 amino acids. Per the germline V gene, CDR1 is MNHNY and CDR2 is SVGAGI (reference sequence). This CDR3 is CASNHRGEPYAYTF. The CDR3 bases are TGTGCCAGCAACCACAGGGGCGAGCCCTATGCCTACACCTTC.

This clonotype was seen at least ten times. The CDR3 is CASRSSGRATAGELFF. CDR3 bases: TGTGCCAGCAGGTCTAGCGGGAGGGCCACGGCCGGGGAGCTGTTTTTT. The chain joins TRBV12-3 or TRBV12-4 to TRBJ2-2; 12 bases map to TRBD2. This CDR3 is 16 amino acids long. The J segment lost 6 bases and the V segment lost 6 bases, leaving 8 bases of the junction unmatched.

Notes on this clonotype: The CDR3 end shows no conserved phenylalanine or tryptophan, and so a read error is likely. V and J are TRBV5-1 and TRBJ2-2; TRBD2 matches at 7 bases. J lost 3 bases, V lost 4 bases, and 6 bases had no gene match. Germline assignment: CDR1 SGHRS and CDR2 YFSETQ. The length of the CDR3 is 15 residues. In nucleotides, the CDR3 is TGCGCCAGCAGCCTGGCACTAGCGTACACCGGGGAGCTGTTTTCT. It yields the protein CASSLALAYTGELFS.

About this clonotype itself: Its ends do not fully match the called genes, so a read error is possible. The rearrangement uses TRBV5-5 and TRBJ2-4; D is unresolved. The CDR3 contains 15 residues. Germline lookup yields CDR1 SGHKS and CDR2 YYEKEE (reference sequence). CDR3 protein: CVSVVLGMTKNIQYF. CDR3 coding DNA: TGTGTCAGCGTCGTTCTAGGGATGACGAAGAACATTCAGTACTTC.

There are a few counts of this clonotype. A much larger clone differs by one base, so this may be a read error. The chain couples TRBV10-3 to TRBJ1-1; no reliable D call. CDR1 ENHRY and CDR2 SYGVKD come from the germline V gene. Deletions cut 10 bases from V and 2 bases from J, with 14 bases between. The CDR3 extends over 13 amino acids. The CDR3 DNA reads TGTGCCACCACCGAAGGTGGCAACACTGAAGCTTTCTTT. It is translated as CATTEGGNTEAFF.

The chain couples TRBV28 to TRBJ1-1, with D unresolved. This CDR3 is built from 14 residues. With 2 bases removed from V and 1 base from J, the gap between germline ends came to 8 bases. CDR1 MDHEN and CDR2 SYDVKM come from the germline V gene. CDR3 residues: CASSLLGRNTEAFF. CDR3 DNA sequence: TGTGCCAGCAGTTTACTCGGCAGGAACACTGAAGCTTTCTTT.

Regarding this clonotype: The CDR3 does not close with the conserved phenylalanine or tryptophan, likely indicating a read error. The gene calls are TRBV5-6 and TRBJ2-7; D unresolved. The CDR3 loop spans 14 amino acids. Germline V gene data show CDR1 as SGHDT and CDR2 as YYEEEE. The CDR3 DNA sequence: TGTGCCACCAGCTTGGGCGGCAGAAACTACGAGCAGTACCTC. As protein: CATSLGGRNYEQYL.

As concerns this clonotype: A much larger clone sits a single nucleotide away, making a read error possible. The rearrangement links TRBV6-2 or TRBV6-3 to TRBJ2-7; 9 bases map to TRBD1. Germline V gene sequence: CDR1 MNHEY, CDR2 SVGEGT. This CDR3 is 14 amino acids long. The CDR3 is CTSRPPGQGGEQYF. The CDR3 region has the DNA TGTACCAGCAGACCCCCGGGACAGGGCGGCGAGCAGTACTTC.

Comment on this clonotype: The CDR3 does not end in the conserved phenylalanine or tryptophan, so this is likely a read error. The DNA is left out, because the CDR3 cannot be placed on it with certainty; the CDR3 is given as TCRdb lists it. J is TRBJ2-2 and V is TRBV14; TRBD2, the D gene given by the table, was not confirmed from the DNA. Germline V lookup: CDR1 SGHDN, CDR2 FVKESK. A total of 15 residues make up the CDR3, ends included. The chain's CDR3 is CASGQGLARAGEPFS.

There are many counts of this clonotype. CDR3 protein: CSAKSGSYNEQFF. The CDR3 nucleotides read TGCAGTGCTAAAAGCGGGAGCTACAATGAGCAGTTCTTC. V is TRBV20-1 and J is TRBJ2-1, with 8 bases identical to TRBD2. CDR1 is DFQATT, CDR2 SNEGSKA, per germline (reference sequence). This CDR3 has 13 residues. Losses at the gene ends were 4 bases for V and 3 bases for J; bases not matched to a gene: 2.

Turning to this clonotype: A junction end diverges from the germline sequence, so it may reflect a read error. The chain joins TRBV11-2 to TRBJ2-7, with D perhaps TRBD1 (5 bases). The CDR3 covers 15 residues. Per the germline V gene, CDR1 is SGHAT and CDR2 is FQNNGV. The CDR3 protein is CAGSLVVTVIYEQYF. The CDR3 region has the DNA TGTGCCGGCAGCTTAGTTGTGACAGTCATCTACGAGCAGTACTTC. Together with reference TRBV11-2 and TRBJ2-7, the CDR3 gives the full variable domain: EAGVAQSPRYKIIEKRQSVAFWCNPISGHATLYWYQQILGQGPKLLIQFQNNGVVDDSQLPKDRFSAERLKGVDSTLKIQPAKLEDSAVYLCAGSLVVTVIYEQYFGPGTRLTVT.

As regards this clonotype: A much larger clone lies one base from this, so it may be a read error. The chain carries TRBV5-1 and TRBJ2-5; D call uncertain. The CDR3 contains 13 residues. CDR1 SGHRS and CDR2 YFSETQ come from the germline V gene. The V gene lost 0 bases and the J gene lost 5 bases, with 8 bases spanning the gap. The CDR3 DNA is TGCGCCAGCAGCTTGGAGCCGACGGAGACCCAGTACTTC. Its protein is CASSLEPTETQYF.

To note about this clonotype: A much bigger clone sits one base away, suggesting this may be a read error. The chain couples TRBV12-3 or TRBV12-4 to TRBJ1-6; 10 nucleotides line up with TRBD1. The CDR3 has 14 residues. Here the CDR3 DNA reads TGTACCAGCAACATGGGACAGGGGAATTCACCCCTCCACTTT. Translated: CTSNMGQGNSPLHF.